These 8 T cell receptor beta chains were all obtained from the same sample, sequenced in a study of cytomegalovirus exposure and HLA in healthy donors. PCR amplification relied on 60 Vbeta primers (plus 13 Jbeta primers). Some clones are missing from TCRdb's copy, which holds only in-frame ones; the method was immunoSEQ multiplex PCR. The table has 100,000 to 150,000 clones, approximately 70% seen once. Sequencing used PBMCs. Receptors originate from a woman aged 55 to 70 in good health and CMV-seropositive.

DNA for the CDR3: TGCGCCAGCAGCCTACAGGGGGCTGAAACTGAAGCTTTCTTT. Its translation is CASSLQGAETEAFF. The chain joins TRBV5-1 to TRBJ1-1; TRBD1 matches 9 bases. V trimming: 4 bases; J trimming: 5 bases; junction bases outside the gene matches: 6. CDR1 and CDR2 from the germline V gene are SGHRS and YFSETQ. CDR3 length: 14 amino acids. Looking up the rest from reference TRBV5-1 and TRBJ1-1 gives the full variable domain: KAGVTQTPRYLIKTRGQQVTLSCSPISGHRSVSWYQQTPGQGLQFLFEYFSETQRNKGNFPGRFSGRQFSNSRSEMNVSTLELGDSALYLCASSLQGAETEAFFGQGTRLTVV.

In nucleotides, the CDR3 is TGTGCCAGCAGCTCTACAGGGAGCTCTGGAAACACCATATATTTT. Translation gives CASSSTGSSGNTIYF. The rearrangement joins TRBV11-2 to TRBJ1-3; possible D gene TRBD1, 6 bases. CDR3 length equals 15 residues. With 4 bases removed from V and 0 bases from J, the gap between germline ends came to 10 bases. In germline, CDR1 is SGHAT, CDR2 FQNNGV.

The chain carries TRBV9 and TRBJ2-2; no definite D call. The CDR3 totals 12 residues. V was pared by 0 bases and J by 7 bases, with 4 bases between. The germline gives CDR1 SGDLS, CDR2 YYNGEE. The CDR3: CASSVASGELFF. The CDR3 DNA reads TGTGCCAGCAGCGTAGCGAGCGGGGAGCTGTTTTTT.

V gene TRBV9 combines with J gene TRBJ1-4; D gene unclear. This CDR3 has 15 residues. The V gene lost 4 bases and the J gene lost 8 bases, with 18 bases spanning the gap. CDR1 and CDR2 from the germline V gene are SGDLS and YYNGEE. In DNA form, the CDR3 reads TGTGCCAGCAGCCCTCGAGTGACGGGCGGGGAAAAACTGTTTTTT. Translated, it gives CASSPRVTGGEKLFF.

The chain carries TRBV5-1 and TRBJ2-1; TRBD2 matches 13 bases. J lost 5 bases, V lost 4 bases, and 12 bases had no gene match. This CDR3 is built from 18 residues. Germline CDR1 reads SGHRS; CDR2 reads YFSETQ. The CDR3, as DNA: TGCGCCAGCAGCCCGAGACTAGCGGGGGGTCCATTTAACAATGAGCAGTTCTTC. Encoded protein: CASSPRLAGGPFNNEQFF.

This clone turned up a few times. The J gene is TRBJ1-1, the V gene TRBV19; D is unresolved. This CDR3 is 11 amino acids long. Germline V gene data show CDR1 as LNHDA and CDR2 as SQIVND (reference sequence). V lost 4 bases, J lost 8 bases, and 8 bases lay in between. The CDR3 spells CASSTPGEAFF. As DNA, the CDR3 is TGTGCCAGTAGTACCCCGGGGGAAGCTTTCTTT.

The table lists this clone with a few counts. This chain links TRBV29-1 with TRBJ1-1; no clear D gene. This CDR3 comprises 12 residues. Germline V gene sequence: CDR1 SQVTM, CDR2 ANQGSEA. The germline V and J ends were trimmed by 8 bases and 7 bases, with 17 bases remaining between them. The CDR3 sequence: CSTSERANEAFF. DNA of the CDR3: TGCAGCACTTCGGAAAGAGCGAATGAAGCTTTCTTT. The full variable domain, in which reference TRBV29-1 and TRBJ1-1 provide the parts outside the CDR3, is SAVISQKPSRDICQRGTSLTIQCQVDSQVTMMFWYRQQPGQSLTLIATANQGSEATYESGFVIDKFPISRPNLTFSTLTVSNMSPEDSSIYLCSTSERANEAFFGQGTRLTVV.

This clone was observed a handful of times. Distinct nucleotide sequences in the sample also encode this CDR3. The rearrangement links TRBV5-1 to TRBJ2-2; 9 positions agree with TRBD1. V lost 4 bases, J lost 6 bases, and 22 bases stayed unmatched. The germline gives CDR1 SGHRS, CDR2 YFSETQ. This CDR3 has 20 amino acids. The CDR3 loop reads CASSPIKTTWDRARPGELFF. CDR3 DNA: TGCGCCAGCAGCCCGATTAAAACGACATGGGACAGGGCTCGGCCCGGGGAGCTGTTTTTT.